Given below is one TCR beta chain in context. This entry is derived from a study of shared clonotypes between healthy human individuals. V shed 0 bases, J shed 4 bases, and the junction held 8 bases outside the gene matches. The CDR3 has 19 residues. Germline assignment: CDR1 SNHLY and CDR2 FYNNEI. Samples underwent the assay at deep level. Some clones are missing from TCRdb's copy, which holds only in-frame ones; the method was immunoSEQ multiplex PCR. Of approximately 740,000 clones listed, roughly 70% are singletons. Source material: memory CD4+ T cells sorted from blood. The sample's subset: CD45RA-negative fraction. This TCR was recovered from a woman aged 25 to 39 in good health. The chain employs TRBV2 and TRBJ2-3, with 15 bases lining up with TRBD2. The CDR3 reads CASSEAGLAGGRLADTQYF. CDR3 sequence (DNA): TGTGCCAGCAGTGAAGCAGGACTAGCGGGAGGGAGGTTGGCAGATACGCAGTATTTT.